This TCR beta chain was identified in a study of OX40 agonist ivuxolimab in advanced cancers. For the study at large: Ivuxolimab, an agonist antibody against OX40 (CD134), was given to patients. The eligibility criteria allowed prior anti-PD-1, anti-PD-L1 or anti-CTLA-4 therapy, and around 40% had some. Notes on the study in general: Clonal expansion from baseline to week 6 occurred in both CD4+ and CD8+ T cells. In general, CD8+ T cells held more expanded clones than CD4+ did, on average.

Details on this clone: Antigen unknown.

Clones were sequenced by immunoSEQ multiplex PCR, and TCRdb holds only the in-frame ones, with some missing. The top ten hold 3% of the sample, which has around 60,000 clones, 80% to 90% seen once. Germline CDR1 and CDR2: SGHRS and YFSETQ. J lost 4 bases, V lost 0 bases, and 5 bases had no gene match. This CDR3 contains 16 residues. This sample comprised CD4+ or CD8+ T cells sorted from blood, obtained in a trial of the OX40 agonist ivuxolimab. The chain combines TRBV5-1 with TRBJ2-5; TRBD2 matches at 11 bases. This sequence originates from an adult with an advanced solid tumor such as melanoma, head and neck, liver or kidney cancer. The CDR3 sequence is CASSLVLAGGVETQYF. CDR3 bases: TGCGCCAGCAGCTTGGTCCTAGCGGGAGGTGTAGAGACCCAGTACTTC.